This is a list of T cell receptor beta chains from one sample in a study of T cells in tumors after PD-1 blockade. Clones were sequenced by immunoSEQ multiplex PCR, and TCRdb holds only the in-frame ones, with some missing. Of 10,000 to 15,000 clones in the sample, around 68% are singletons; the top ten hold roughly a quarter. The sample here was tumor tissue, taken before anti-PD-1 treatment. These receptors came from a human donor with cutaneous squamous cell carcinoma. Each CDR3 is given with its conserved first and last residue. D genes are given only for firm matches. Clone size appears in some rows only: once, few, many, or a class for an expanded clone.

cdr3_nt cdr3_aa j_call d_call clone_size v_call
TGTGCCAGCTGTCGGGAGGAGGCCTACAATGAGCAGTTCTTC CASCREEAYNEQFF TRBJ2-1 TRBD2 . TRBV27
TGTGCCAGCAGGAAGGGACAGGGTCGGGCCGGGGAGCTGTTTTTT CASRKGQGRAGELFF TRBJ2-2 TRBD1 . TRBV6-5
TGTGCCAGCAGTTTAGCCGGAGGCTACACCTTC CASSLAGGYTF TRBJ1-2 . . TRBV28
TGTGCCAGCAGCCAAGCAAGGGACAGTCGGTACGAGCAGTACTTC CASSQARDSRYEQYF TRBJ2-7 TRBD1 . TRBV3-1/TRBV3-2
TGTGCCAGCAGTGAAGGACAGGGGGCAACGGAGACCCAGTACTTC CASSEGQGATETQYF TRBJ2-5 TRBD1 few TRBV6-1
TGCAGTGCTGGTGGTGGGGGGACAGATGTAATGAAAAAACTGTTTTTT CSAGGGGTDVMKKLFF TRBJ1-4 TRBD1 few TRBV20-1
TGTGCCAGCAGTGCCCCCGGGACAGGGGGTTTCTATAATTCACCCCTCCACTTT CASSAPGTGGFYNSPLHF TRBJ1-6 TRBD1 . TRBV28
TGTGCCAGCAGTTTAAGGTCAGGGGCGGCAGATACGCAGTATTTT CASSLRSGAADTQYF TRBJ2-3 . . TRBV27
TGTGCCAGCAGCCCCCCGGGGTCCTATGGCTACACCTTC CASSPPGSYGYTF TRBJ1-2 . . TRBV7-9
TGTGCCAGCTGCCCTCTGGTGATAGCGAATATGATCAATGAGCAGTTCTTC CASCPLVIANMINEQFF TRBJ2-1 . few TRBV6-2/TRBV6-3
TGTGCCAGCTCACCTGGCTCATACTCACCCCTCCACTTT CASSPGSYSPLHF TRBJ1-6 . few TRBV18
TGTGCCAGCAGCTTACAGCGGGGCCGCACAGATACGCAGTATTTT CASSLQRGRTDTQYF TRBJ2-3 TRBD2 . TRBV11-1
TGTGCCAGCAGTGAGAATGCAGGGGCCTACAATGAGCAGTTCTTC CASSENAGAYNEQFF TRBJ2-1 . once TRBV2
TGTGCCAGCAGCCCGACAGGGCCCCCCACAGATACGCAGTATTTT CASSPTGPPTDTQYF TRBJ2-3 TRBD1 few TRBV7-6
TGCGCCAGCAGCTTGCTAGGGGTCCGCACAGATACGCAGTATTTT CASSLLGVRTDTQYF TRBJ2-3 . . TRBV5-1
TGTGCCAGCAGTAATCCCCCAGGCGGGGAGCTGTTTTTT CASSNPPGGELFF TRBJ2-2 . few TRBV6-2/TRBV6-3